This entry lists 18 T cell receptor beta chains sequenced from one sample in a study of cytomegalovirus exposure and HLA in healthy donors. Sequencing used immunoSEQ multiplex PCR; TCRdb keeps in-frame clones, though not all of them. The sample lists roughly 300,000 clones, just over 85% seen once, with over 0.8% in the top ten. The sequenced sample was PBMCs. These receptors came from a woman in her late teens or twenties in good health and CMV-seronegative.

The rearrangement joins TRBV4-3 to TRBJ1-2, with 11 bases identical to TRBD1. CDR1 is LGHNA and CDR2 is YSLEER in the germline V gene. The V segment lost 0 bases and the J segment 8 bases; nucleotides outside the gene matches: 5. The CDR3 spans 15 residues. Written as DNA, the CDR3 is TGCGCCAGCAGCCAAGATCCGGGACAGGGGGTGGGCTACACCTTC. Translation gives CASSQDPGQGVGYTF.

This clone was recorded a few times. This sequence joins TRBV27 and TRBJ1-3; 9 bases are shared with TRBD1. The CDR3 is 16 residues long. Germline lookup yields CDR1 MNHEY and CDR2 SMNVEV (reference sequence). After removal of 2 bases from V and 4 bases from J, the junction contained 6 bases not matched to a gene. In DNA form, the CDR3 reads TGTGCCAGCAGTTTAGGACAGGGGTTTTCAGGAAACACCATATATTTT. Protein product: CASSLGQGFSGNTIYF.

The chain has TRBV9 and TRBJ1-5, with 7 positions matching TRBD1. Germline assignment: CDR1 SGDLS and CDR2 YYNGEE. The CDR3 length is 15 residues. V dropped 6 bases and J dropped 1; count of bases not matched to a gene: 7. Written as DNA, the CDR3 is TGTGCCAGCAATCCTACAGGGGCGAGCAATCAGCCCCAGCATTTT. Its translation is CASNPTGASNQPQHF. Complete variable domain (other parts from reference TRBV9 and TRBJ1-5): DSGVTQTPKHLITATGQRVTLRCSPRSGDLSVYWYQQSLDQGLQFLIQYYNGEERAKGNILERFSAQQFPDLHSELNLSSLELGDSALYFCASNPTGASNQPQHFGDGTRLSIL.

The chain carries TRBV29-1 and TRBJ2-3; TRBD1 is a possible D gene (5 bases). The germline V gene has CDR1 SQVTM and CDR2 ANQGSEA. CDR3 length equals 14 residues. V was cut by 4 bases and J by 0 bases, with 11 bases left in between. The CDR3 loop is CSVAWGPSTDTQYF. For the CDR3, the DNA is TGCAGCGTTGCCTGGGGCCCTAGCACAGATACGCAGTATTTT.

The chain uses TRBV6-4 and TRBJ2-3; D remains unclear. Trimming took 4 bases from V and 1 from J, leaving 6 bases between them. The length of the CDR3 is 13 residues. CDR1 and CDR2 from the germline V gene are MRHNA and SNTAGT. The CDR3 nucleotides read TGTGCCAGCAGTGCCTCCGGCACAGATACGCAGTATTTT. Translating it yields CASSASGTDTQYF.

The rearrangement links TRBV5-4 to TRBJ2-3, with 7 bases matching TRBD2. There are 16 residues in the CDR3. Looked up from germline, CDR1 is SGHNT and CDR2 is YYREEE (reference sequence). Losses at the gene ends were 4 bases for V and 4 bases for J; bases not matched to a gene: 12. The CDR3 nucleotides are TGTGCCAGCAGCCCCTGGGGGGGAAGCATGGCAGATACGCAGTATTTT. It specifies CASSPWGGSMADTQYF.

The chain links TRBV12-5 to TRBJ2-2; TRBD2 might be the D (5 bases). Trimming left V 2 bases short and J 0 bases short, with 13 bases between. Germline V CDR1 and CDR2: LGHNT, FRNRAP. The CDR3 has 17 residues. CDR3 sequence (DNA): TGTGCTAGTGGTTTGAGGGCGGGCACCGCGAACACCGGGGAGCTGTTTTTT. Protein: CASGLRAGTANTGELFF.

The chain has TRBV12-5 and TRBJ2-1; 11 bases are a match to TRBD2. The CDR3 contains 17 residues. Germline-derived CDR1 and CDR2 are LGHNT and FRNRAP. The junction had 4 bases not matched to a gene; V was cut back by 3 bases and J by 0 bases. The CDR3 sequence is CASGFTSGSFSYNEQFF. DNA of the CDR3: TGTGCTAGTGGTTTCACTAGCGGGAGTTTCTCCTACAATGAGCAGTTCTTC. Supplemented by reference TRBV12-5 and TRBJ2-1, the full variable domain reads DARVTQTPRHKVTEMGQEVTMRCQPILGHNTVFWYRQTMMQGLELLAYFRNRAPLDDSGMPKDRFSAEMPDATLATLKIQPSEPRDSAVYFCASGFTSGSFSYNEQFFGPGTRLTVL.

This chain uses TRBV6-5 with TRBJ2-5, with a possible D match to TRBD2 (5 bases). Germline V gene data show CDR1 as MNHEY and CDR2 as SVGAGI. This CDR3 is built from 12 residues. The V gene lost 8 bases and the J gene lost 3 bases, with 10 bases spanning the gap. In DNA form, the CDR3 reads TGTGCCAGCTGGGAGTCCGAAGAGACCCAGTACTTC. Translating it yields CASWESEETQYF.

The chain links TRBV5-4 to TRBJ2-7, with a weak D call TRBD2 (6 bases). V shed 0 bases and J shed 3 bases, with 19 bases lying between them. The CDR3 runs to 17 residues. Germline V gene data show CDR1 as SGHNT and CDR2 as YYREEE (reference sequence). CDR3 amino acids: CASSLGTGAGFNYEQYF. DNA of the CDR3: TGTGCCAGCAGCTTGGGGACCGGGGCGGGATTTAACTACGAGCAGTACTTC.

This chain links TRBV6-4 with TRBJ2-7; 10 positions match TRBD2. The J segment lost 3 bases and the V segment lost 5 bases, leaving 4 bases of the junction unmatched. The CDR3 is 14 amino acids. Germline loops: CDR1 MRHNA, CDR2 SNTAGT. CDR3 nucleotides: TGTGCCAGCAGTCTCCTAGCGGGAGACTACGAGCAGTACTTC. The encoded protein is CASSLLAGDYEQYF.

This clone has just one count. This sequence joins TRBV11-2 and TRBJ2-1, with 8 bases fitting TRBD2. Germline loops: CDR1 SGHAT, CDR2 FQNNGV. CDR3 length: 15 amino acids. Trimming at V came to 0 bases and at J to 9 bases, leaving 7 bases not matched to a gene. CDR3 protein: CASSLDQGLVFEQFF. CDR3 bases: TGTGCCAGCAGCTTAGATCAGGGACTAGTCTTTGAGCAGTTCTTC.

This clone has just a few counts. V gene TRBV25-1 combines with J gene TRBJ2-5; possible D gene TRBD1, 5 bases. CDR1 MGHDK and CDR2 SYGVNS come from the germline V gene. The V end lost 2 bases, the J end lost 3 bases, and 10 bases lay between the germline ends. The CDR3 is 14 amino acids. CDR3 DNA sequence: TGTGCCAGCAGTGAAGATGGCAGGGAAGAGACCCAGTACTTC. Protein sequence: CASSEDGREETQYF. The entire variable domain, with the rest obtained from reference TRBV25-1 and TRBJ2-5, is as follows: EADIYQTPRYLVIGTGKKITLECSQTMGHDKMYWYQQDPGMELHLIHYSYGVNSTEKGDLSSESTVSRIRTEHFPLTLESARPSHTSQYLCASSEDGREETQYFGPGTRLLVL.

The chain recombines TRBV5-1 with TRBJ2-7; 9 nucleotides align to TRBD1. Trimming took 0 bases from V and 5 from J; bases not matched to a gene: 6. CDR3 length equals 15 residues. Germline V lookup: CDR1 SGHRS, CDR2 YFSETQ. This CDR3 reads CASSLGDRGVDEQYF. DNA of the CDR3: TGCGCCAGCAGCTTGGGAGACAGGGGGGTGGACGAGCAGTACTTC.

The chain recombines TRBV7-2 with TRBJ2-3, with 14 bases that match TRBD2. V lost 4 bases and J lost 2; bases outside the gene matches: 8. Germline CDR1 and CDR2: SGHTA and FQGNSA. The CDR3 contains 18 residues. CDR3 residues: CASSSRLAGGGNTDTQYF. In DNA, the CDR3 is TGTGCCAGCAGCTCTCGACTAGCGGGAGGGGGGAACACAGATACGCAGTATTTT.

This sequence joins TRBV7-9 and TRBJ1-1, with D perhaps matching TRBD1 (6 bases). Trimming stripped 5 bases from V and 4 bases from J, with 17 bases between. CDR3 length: 15 residues. Germline CDR1 reads SEHNR; CDR2 reads FQNEAQ (reference sequence). CDR3 sequence reads: CASSGRGQPGTEAFF. In DNA, the CDR3 is TGTGCCAGCAGCGGGAGAGGACAGCCCGGCACTGAAGCTTTCTTT. The full variable domain, in which reference TRBV7-9 and TRBJ1-1 provide the parts outside the CDR3, is DTGVSQNPRHKITKRGQNVTFRCDPISEHNRLYWYRQTLGQGPEFLTYFQNEAQLEKSRLLSDRFSAERPKGSFSTLEIQRTEQGDSAMYLCASSGRGQPGTEAFFGQGTRLTVV.

V usage is TRBV6-5 and J usage is TRBJ1-2; 7 bases fit TRBD1. Germline CDR1 MNHEY, CDR2 SVGAGI. The CDR3 extends over 13 amino acids. The V gene end was trimmed by 4 bases and the J gene end by 2 bases; junction bases not matched to a gene: 1. CDR3 residues: CASSSDRNYGYTF. CDR3 in DNA: TGTGCCAGCAGTTCGGACAGGAACTATGGCTACACCTTC.

This sequence joins TRBV25-1 and TRBJ2-7; possibly TRBD1 for D (6 bases). V was shortened by 4 bases and J by 3 bases, with 7 bases between the two germline ends. This CDR3 contains 12 residues. CDR1 MGHDK and CDR2 SYGVNS come from the germline V gene. The CDR3 loop is CASSGGLYEQYF. The CDR3 bases are TGTGCCAGCAGTGGGGGGCTCTACGAGCAGTACTTC.